This TCR beta chain was found in a study of T cell changes during pregnancy in multiple sclerosis. Generated by immunoSEQ multiplex PCR, the TCRdb table keeps only in-frame clones and is missing some. The sample contains tens of thousands of clones, 85% to 90% of which appear only once. Trimming left V 5 bases short and J 4 bases short, with 14 bases between. The germline V gene encodes CDR1 SGHNT and CDR2 YENEEA. This CDR3 has 14 residues. The genes are TRBV11-3 and TRBJ1-2; a weak D match, TRBD1 (6 bases). This clonotype was obtained from a female donor with multiple sclerosis, enrolled in a pregnancy study. The input for sequencing was CD4+ T cells from peripheral blood mononuclear cells, taken in the first trimester of pregnancy. The CDR3 DNA sequence: TGTGCCAGCAGCCCAGAGGGACAATTCTATGGCTACACCTTC. Protein: CASSPEGQFYGYTF. Drawing the rest from reference TRBV11-3 and TRBJ1-2, the complete variable domain is EAGVVQSPRYKIIEKKQPVAFWCNPISGHNTLYWYLQNLGQGPELLIRYENEEAVDDSQLPKDRFSAERLKGVDSTLKIQPAELGDSAVYLCASSPEGQFYGYTFGSGTRLTVV.